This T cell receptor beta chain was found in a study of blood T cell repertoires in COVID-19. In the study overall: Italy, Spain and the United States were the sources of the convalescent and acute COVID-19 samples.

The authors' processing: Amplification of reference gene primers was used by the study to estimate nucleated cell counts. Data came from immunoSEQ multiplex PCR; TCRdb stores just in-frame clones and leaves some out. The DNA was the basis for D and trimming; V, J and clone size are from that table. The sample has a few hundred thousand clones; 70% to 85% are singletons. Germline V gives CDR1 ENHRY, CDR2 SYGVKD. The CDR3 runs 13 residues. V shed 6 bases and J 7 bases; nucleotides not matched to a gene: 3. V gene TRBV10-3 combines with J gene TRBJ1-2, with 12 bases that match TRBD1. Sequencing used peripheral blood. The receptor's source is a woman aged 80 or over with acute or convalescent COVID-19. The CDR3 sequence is CAIRGQGAGGYTF. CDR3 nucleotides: TGTGCCATCAGGGGACAGGGGGCAGGTGGCTACACCTTC.